The rows below give T cell receptor beta chains drawn from one sample of a study of shared clonotypes between healthy human individuals. Generated by immunoSEQ multiplex PCR, the TCRdb table keeps only in-frame clones and is missing some. The sample lists approximately 87,000 clones, about 64% occurring once. The specimen was memory CD8+ T cells sorted from blood. These receptors all come from a young man in good health. The CDR3 runs from the conserved cysteine through the conserved F or W. D genes are given only for firm matches. For some rows the clone size is stated as once, few or many, or as a class when expanded; others skip it.

J gene	CDR3 length	V gene	D gene	clone size	CDR3 DNA	CDR3 protein
TRBJ2-6	17	TRBV5-1	.	.	TGCGCCAGCAGCGGATGGACTGGCTACTCTGGGGCCAACGTCCTGACTTTC	CASSGWTGYSGANVLTF
TRBJ2-2	14	TRBV29-1	TRBD2	.	TGCAGCGTGGAGGGACTAGCGGGAGAGGGGGAGCTGTTTTTT	CSVEGLAGEGELFF
TRBJ2-7	14	TRBV10-1	.	.	TGCGCCAGCAGTGACGGAGGGTTTGGATACGAGCAGTACTTC	CASSDGGFGYEQYF
TRBJ2-5	13	TRBV19	.	.	TGTGCCAGTAGTATCCAGCTACCAGAGACCCAGTACTTC	CASSIQLPETQYF
TRBJ2-7	14	TRBV9	.	.	TGTGCCAGCAGCGTAGGGCAGGGACGCGACGAGCAGTACTTC	CASSVGQGRDEQYF
TRBJ2-3	15	TRBV10-2	.	once	TGCGCCAGCAGCCCCCTAGCGAAGGGGACAGATACGCAGTATTTT	CASSPLAKGTDTQYF
TRBJ2-7	12	TRBV27	.	few	TGTGCCAGCAGTACCTTTGGAGACGAGCAGTACTTC	CASSTFGDEQYF
TRBJ2-1	16	TRBV28	TRBD2	few	TGTGCCAGCAGTCCCCGGACTAGCGGTCTATACAATGAGCAGTTCTTC	CASSPRTSGLYNEQFF
TRBJ2-5	15	TRBV5-1	.	.	TGCGCCAGCAGCTATGGGACAAGCTACCAAGAGACCCAGTACTTC	CASSYGTSYQETQYF
TRBJ1-1	15	TRBV19	.	.	TGTGCCAGTAGCCCTGTCCAAGGGTGGGCCACTGAAGCTTTCTTT	CASSPVQGWATEAFF
TRBJ2-1	15	TRBV19	.	.	TGTGCCAGTACCCTAGGAGGGGGATTATACAATGAGCAGTTCTTC	CASTLGGGLYNEQFF
TRBJ1-4	15	TRBV15	.	.	TGTGCCACCAGCGGGACCAGAGCTCCTAATGAAAAACTGTTTTTT	CATSGTRAPNEKLFF
TRBJ1-1	14	TRBV2	.	.	TGTGCCAGCAGTGAAAAGTATCTGAACACTGAAGCTTTCTTT	CASSEKYLNTEAFF
TRBJ2-7	12	TRBV29-1	.	few	TGCAGCGTTGCCCAGGGGATGGGCGAGCAGTACTTC	CSVAQGMGEQYF
TRBJ2-1	14	TRBV6-1	TRBD2	once	TGTGCCTCAGAGCGGGAGCTTGCCTACAATGAGCAGTTCTTC	CASERELAYNEQFF
TRBJ1-4	12	TRBV15	TRBD1	.	TGTGCCACCAGCGCTCGTCAGGGGGAACTGTTTTTT	CATSARQGELFF
TRBJ2-7	15	TRBV27	TRBD1	.	TGTGCCAGCAGCCGTGTAGGGACAGGTTGGGACGAGCAGTACTTC	CASSRVGTGWDEQYF
TRBJ1-2	15	TRBV7-9	TRBD1	.	TGTGCCAGCAGCTCCACCGGGACAGGGGGCGAACGCTACACCTTC	CASSSTGTGGERYTF
TRBJ1-4	16	TRBV7-9	.	.	TGTGCCAGCAGCCCAATCACAGGTGCAACTAATGAAAAACTGTTTTTT	CASSPITGATNEKLFF
TRBJ2-7	11	TRBV10-3	.	.	TGTGCCATCAGTGCTAAGGATGAGCAGTACTTC	CAISAKDEQYF
TRBJ1-4	15	TRBV15	.	many	TGTGCCACCAGCAGAGATAGGGAGGGTCATGAAAAACTGTTTTTT	CATSRDREGHEKLFF
TRBJ2-7	14	TRBV9	TRBD1	.	TGTGCCAGCAGCCTCCAGGGGGCAAACTACGAGCAGTACTTC	CASSLQGANYEQYF
TRBJ2-3	16	TRBV7-9	.	once	TGTGCCAGCAGCTGGATAGGTCACCACGAGTCGGATACGCAGTATTTT	CASSWIGHHESDTQYF
TRBJ2-7	14	TRBV28	TRBD2	.	TGTGCCAGCAGTCTAGGCGTCCTAGCGGGCGAGCAGTACTTC	CASSLGVLAGEQYF
TRBJ2-7	14	TRBV7-6	TRBD2	many	TGTGCCAGCAGCCTTGGGACTAGGGGGAGGGAGCAGTACTTC	CASSLGTRGREQYF
TRBJ2-3	13	TRBV28	.	.	TGTGCCAGCGCCGGGAGCTGGATAGATACGCAGTATTTT	CASAGSWIDTQYF
TRBJ2-1	14	TRBV6-5	.	.	TGTGCCAGCAGCATTTACGGGAGTAGCAATGAGCAGTTCTTC	CASSIYGSSNEQFF
TRBJ2-5	14	TRBV9	.	.	TGTGCCAGCAGCGTAGACGGGAGTGTAGAGACCCAGTACTTC	CASSVDGSVETQYF
TRBJ2-3	15	TRBV6-5	.	.	TGTGCCAGCAGTTTTTTTGACCCCCGGCATTGTACGCAGTATTTT	CASSFFDPRHCTQYF
TRBJ2-7	14	TRBV7-6	TRBD2	few	TGTGCCAGCAGCCTCGGACTAGCGGGGCCCGAGCAGTACTTC	CASSLGLAGPEQYF